The source of this T cell receptor (beta chain) is a study of regulatory T cells in long-lasting Graves disease (dated by TCRdb to 2020 to 2022). General notes on the study: Antithyroid drugs had been taken for less than 3 months by newly diagnosed Graves' disease patients. A total of roughly 35 samples underwent TCR sequencing: some 13 from persistent and around 20 from newly diagnosed Graves' disease patients. The study was registered as a clinical trial and conducted in China. Patients with persistent Graves' disease were compared with patients with newly diagnosed Graves' disease using TCR sequencing and RNA sequencing of peripheral blood.

What this sample's time point label stands for: newly diagnosed GD, antithyroid drugs for less than 3 months. For both TCR sequencing and RNA sequencing, RNA was extracted from PBMCs using TRIzol. The diagnosis of Graves' disease was made according to American Thyroid Association guidelines. The patients came from an endocrinology department in Xi'an, China. From each patient, approximately 9 milliliters of peripheral blood was collected into an EDTA anticoagulant tube. Ficoll Paque Plus density gradient separation was used to isolate PBMCs, and no further T cell sorting was performed. An Agilent 2100 Bioanalyzer and agarose gel were used to assess RNA quality, and a NanoDrop 2000 was used to measure RNA concentration. What the authors observed across the whole study: The small sample size was acknowledged by the authors as a limitation that may reduce accuracy. Persistent Graves' disease patients showed lower TCR Shannon entropy and fewer highly expanded clones than newly diagnosed patients, suggesting clonal expansion. Only the TCR beta chain was sequenced and analyzed. Only peripheral blood was studied, because thyroid tissue, the primary lesion, was inaccessible. Patients with persistent disease shared more public clonotypes (around 2,500) than newly diagnosed patients did (around 980). Persistent disease showed preferential use of TRBV28, TRBJ1-2 and TRBJ2-5, whereas newly diagnosed disease favored TRBV20-1 and TRBJ2-1.

Regarding this clonotype: Its specific antigen is unknown. Nothing much larger sits one base from this clone, and base qualities are not available.

The method was multiplex PCR. Sequencing took place on an Illumina HiSeq 4000. TCR beta libraries were built with iRepertoire HTBI primers and Arm-PCR amplification of CDR3 regions. PCR products were gel purified before sequencing. The authors' pipeline ran thus. A total of under 80 TRBV and 14 TRBJ segments were identified across samples and were used for gene usage analysis of CDR3 amino acid clonotypes. COPE and FqMerger were used to merge filtered high-quality paired reads into contigs. Contigs were aligned with BLAST to IMGT TRBV, TRBD and TRBJ reference genes, and CDR3 was defined per IMGT. Highly expanded clones were defined as clonotypes with a frequency above 0.1%. Shannon entropy was used to measure repertoire diversity, and the Gini coefficient was used to measure V-J evenness. A clonotype was considered public if more than one individual shared it. Clones were called with MiXCR by TCRdb after fastp trimmed the public reads at Q25, and only in-frame beta chains were retained. Each CDR3 protein gets just one entry, which takes the most common genes and DNA from the rows behind it. TCRdb, not the original authors, processed these V and J calls. This sample comprises 680,000 or so distinct CDR3 sequences, roughly 15% of them detected only once. The biggest ten clones account for around 19% of the sample.

The cysteine opens and the phenylalanine closes a CDR3 of 16 amino acids. Only the CDR3 region is kept as DNA, spanning 48 bases read in frame from base 1. From V the trimming removes 0 bases and from J it removes 5 bases, while the gene matches leave 10 bases of the junction unaccounted for. Based on the germline V gene, the CDR1 and CDR2 sequences are SGDLS and YYNGEE. These same data were also listed under a study on T cells in Graves' hyperthyroidism and ophthalmopathy. As that second study puts it: Stable Graves' hyperthyroidism was defined as no progression to ophthalmopathy during 18 months of follow-up. Hyperthyroidism patients were newly diagnosed, with disease duration under 2 months, and aged 18 to 65 years. Any patient with an uncontrolled infection, another autoimmune disease, pregnancy or lactation was excluded. Diagnoses relied on clinical symptoms, serum thyroxine and TRAb, thyroid ultrasound and orbital computed tomography. For the first round of RT-PCR on the TCR CDR3, the HTBI primer set was used together with the Qiagen OneStep RT-PCR kit. Blood samples also contained most of the expanded thyroid clonotypes (frequency above 0.001), which suggests that blood repertoires may reflect thyroid immune responses. Ophthalmopathy was separated from stable hyperthyroidism by a 13 V-J signature model, with around 88% sensitivity and 81% to 82% specificity obtained in cross-validation and 80%/75% obtained in testing. In validation, progression to ophthalmopathy was predicted by the model with more than 65% sensitivity and just over 72% specificity, a median of about 6 months before onset. To identify distinguishing TCR V-J signatures, a discovery cohort of about 100 patients was used, comprising approximately 40 with Graves' ophthalmopathy and 55 to 65 with stable Graves' hyperthyroidism. An independent validation cohort of around 20 hyperthyroidism patients and about 15 patients who later progressed to ophthalmopathy tested prospective prediction of ophthalmopathy. The approximately 90 discovery patients were randomly split 7:3 into training and test sets. In addition, the study compared T-cell repertoires in thyroid tissue and in blood from six Graves' hyperthyroidism patients. After blood sampling, hyperthyroidism patients were treated with methimazole at a starting dose of 30 mg daily, and ophthalmopathy patients were treated with high-dose intravenous methylprednisolone. The libraries were constructed in a second round of multiplex PCR and then size-selected and purified. Paired-end sequencing of the libraries was performed with 100 bp reads on an Illumina HiSeq2000. SOAPnuke was used to process the raw data, throwing out any read that contained adapters or uncalled bases, had a mean Phred below 15, or lacked an exact constant-primer or identifier match. COPE v1.2.5 was used to merge high-quality paired reads, and clonotypes were defined as unique nucleotide sequences. MiTCR v1.1 was used to align clonotypes to the IMGT TRBV, TRBD and TRBJ reference segments. The analysis was restricted to V-J combinations with a frequency above 0.0001, which together covered about 99% of the repertoires. A TCS score was defined as the ratio of F50 (clonal expansion) to E x V (chaos), with BLOSUM62-based TCRdist applied between CDR3 peptides within each V-J. Welch's t-statistics and random forest reduced fewer than 550 V-J features to 13, which were used in a naive Bayes classifier (R e1071). No statistical method was used to set the sample size in advance, and investigators knew the group allocation. The paper describes TCR Vbeta CDR3 sequencing of 120 to 150 peripheral blood samples, made up of roughly 45 ophthalmopathy patients, approximately 73 hyperthyroidism patients and about 17 progressor patients.

The sequence came from a woman under 40 with Graves disease. Donor details come from another sample of the same person, matched by shared clones. The chain links TRBV9 with TRBJ2-7; TRBD2 aligns with 8 central bases. The sample here was peripheral blood mononuclear cells (PBMCs), taken at new diagnosis, from a patient treated with antithyroid drugs. The CDR3 in this case is CASSVGRLATRDEQYF. In nucleotides, the sequence is TGTGCCAGCAGCGTAGGGAGACTAGCGACTAGAGACGAGCAGTACTTC.